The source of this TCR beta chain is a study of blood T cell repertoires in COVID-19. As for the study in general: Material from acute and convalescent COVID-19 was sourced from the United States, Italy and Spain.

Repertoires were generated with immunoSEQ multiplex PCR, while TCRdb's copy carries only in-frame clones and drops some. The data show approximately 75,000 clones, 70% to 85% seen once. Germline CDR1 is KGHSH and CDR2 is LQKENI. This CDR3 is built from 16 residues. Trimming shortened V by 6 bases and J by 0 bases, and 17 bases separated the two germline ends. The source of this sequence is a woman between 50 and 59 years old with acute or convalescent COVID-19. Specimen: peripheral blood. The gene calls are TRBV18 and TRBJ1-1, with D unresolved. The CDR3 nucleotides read TGTGCCAGCTCCGAACGACCCGACTTTATGAACACTGAAGCTTTCTTT. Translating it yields CASSERPDFMNTEAFF.